This entry features one T cell receptor beta chain sequence. Looked up from germline, CDR1 is MNHEY and CDR2 is SVGAGI. V was pared by 4 bases and J by 9 bases, with 13 bases between. The CDR3 is 13 amino acids. This sample is drawn from a study of T cell responses to AZD1222 COVID-19 vaccine. Clones were sequenced by immunoSEQ multiplex PCR, and TCRdb holds only the in-frame ones, with some missing. The data contain under 85,000 clones, around 90% of them singletons. The chain combines TRBV6-5 with TRBJ2-1, with D perhaps TRBD2 (5 bases). Source: peripheral blood, taken on day 0 of AZD1222 vaccination. The receptor was isolated from an adult in good health. CDR3 coding DNA: TGTGCCAGCAGTTCCCGGGGAGTAGGTGAGCAGTTCTTC. The encoded protein is CASSSRGVGEQFF.